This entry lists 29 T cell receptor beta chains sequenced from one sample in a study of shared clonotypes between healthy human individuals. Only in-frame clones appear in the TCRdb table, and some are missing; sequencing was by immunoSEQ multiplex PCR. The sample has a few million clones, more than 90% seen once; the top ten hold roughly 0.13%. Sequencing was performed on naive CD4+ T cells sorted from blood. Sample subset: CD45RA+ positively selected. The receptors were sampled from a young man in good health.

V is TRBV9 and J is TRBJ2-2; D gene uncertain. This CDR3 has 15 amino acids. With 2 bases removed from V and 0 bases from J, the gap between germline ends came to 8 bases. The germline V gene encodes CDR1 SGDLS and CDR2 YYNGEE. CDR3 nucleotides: TGTGCCAGCAGCGTGACTGTCGCGAACACCGGGGAGCTGTTTTTT. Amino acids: CASSVTVANTGELFF. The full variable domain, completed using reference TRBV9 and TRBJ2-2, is DSGVTQTPKHLITATGQRVTLRCSPRSGDLSVYWYQQSLDQGLQFLIQYYNGEERAKGNILERFSAQQFPDLHSELNLSSLELGDSALYFCASSVTVANTGELFFGEGSRLTVL.

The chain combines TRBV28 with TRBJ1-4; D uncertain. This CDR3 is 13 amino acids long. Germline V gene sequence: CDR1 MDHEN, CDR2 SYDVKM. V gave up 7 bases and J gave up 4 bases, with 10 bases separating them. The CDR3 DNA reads TGTGCCAGCATTGGGTCGTATAATGAAAAACTGTTTTTT. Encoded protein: CASIGSYNEKLFF.

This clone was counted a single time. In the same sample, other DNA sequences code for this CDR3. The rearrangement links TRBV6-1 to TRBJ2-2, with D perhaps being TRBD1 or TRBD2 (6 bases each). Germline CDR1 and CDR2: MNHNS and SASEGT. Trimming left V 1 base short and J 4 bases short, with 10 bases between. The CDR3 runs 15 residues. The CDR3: CASSEGGAGTGELFF. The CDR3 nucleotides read TGTGCCAGCAGTGAAGGGGGGGCAGGCACCGGGGAGCTGTTTTTT.

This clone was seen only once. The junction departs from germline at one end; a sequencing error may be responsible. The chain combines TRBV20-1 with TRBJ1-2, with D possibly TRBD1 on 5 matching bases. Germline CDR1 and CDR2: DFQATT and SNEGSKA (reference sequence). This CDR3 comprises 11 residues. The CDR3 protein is CSAGETDGYTF. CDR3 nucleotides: TGCAGTGCTGGAGAGACAGATGGCTACACCTTC.

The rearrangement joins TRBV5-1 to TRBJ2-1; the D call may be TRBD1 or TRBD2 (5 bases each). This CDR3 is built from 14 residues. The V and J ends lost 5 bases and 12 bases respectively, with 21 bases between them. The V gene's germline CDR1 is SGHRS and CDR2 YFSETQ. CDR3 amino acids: CASSVTGTAQVQFF. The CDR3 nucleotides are TGCGCCAGCAGTGTGACGGGGACCGCGCAAGTGCAGTTCTTC.

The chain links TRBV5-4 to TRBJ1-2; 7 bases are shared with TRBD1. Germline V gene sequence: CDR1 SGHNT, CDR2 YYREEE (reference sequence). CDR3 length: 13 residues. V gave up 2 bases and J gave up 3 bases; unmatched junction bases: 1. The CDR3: CASSLTGDYGYTF. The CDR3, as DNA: TGTGCCAGCAGCTTAACAGGGGACTATGGCTACACCTTC. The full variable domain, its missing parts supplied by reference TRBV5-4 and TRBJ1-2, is ETGVTQSPTHLIKTRGQQVTLRCSSQSGHNTVSWYQQALGQGPQFIFQYYREEENGRGNFPPRFSGLQFPNYSSELNVNALELDDSALYLCASSLTGDYGYTFGSGTRLTVV.

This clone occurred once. CDR3 bases: TGTGCCAGCAGCTTAGGATTTAGACACACTGAAGCTTTCTTT. Protein: CASSLGFRHTEAFF. The V and J genes are TRBV7-2 and TRBJ1-1, with unresolved D. The CDR3 contains 14 residues. Germline loops: CDR1 SGHTA, CDR2 FQGNSA. V was trimmed by 1 base and J by 3 bases, leaving 9 bases between them.

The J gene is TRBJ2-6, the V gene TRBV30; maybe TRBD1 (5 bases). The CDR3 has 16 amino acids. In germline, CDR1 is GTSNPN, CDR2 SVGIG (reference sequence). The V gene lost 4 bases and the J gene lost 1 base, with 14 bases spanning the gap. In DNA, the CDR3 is TGTGCCTGGATGTATCAGGGCTTGTCTGGGGCCAACGTCCTGACTTTC. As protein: CAWMYQGLSGANVLTF.

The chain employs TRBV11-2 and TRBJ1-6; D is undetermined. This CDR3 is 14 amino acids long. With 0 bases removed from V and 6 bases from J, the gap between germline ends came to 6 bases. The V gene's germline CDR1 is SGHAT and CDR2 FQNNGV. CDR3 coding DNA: TGTGCCAGCAGCTTAGACCCAATTAATTCACCCCTCCACTTT. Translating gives CASSLDPINSPLHF. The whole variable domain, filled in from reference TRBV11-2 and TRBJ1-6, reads EAGVAQSPRYKIIEKRQSVAFWCNPISGHATLYWYQQILGQGPKLLIQFQNNGVVDDSQLPKDRFSAERLKGVDSTLKIQPAKLEDSAVYLCASSLDPINSPLHFGNGTRLTVT.

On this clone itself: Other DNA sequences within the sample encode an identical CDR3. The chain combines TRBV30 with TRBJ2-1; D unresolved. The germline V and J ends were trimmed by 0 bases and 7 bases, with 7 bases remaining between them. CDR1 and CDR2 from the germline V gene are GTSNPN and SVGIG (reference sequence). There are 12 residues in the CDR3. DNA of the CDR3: TGTGCCTGGAGTGTAGGTCGGAATGAGCAGTTCTTC. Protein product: CAWSVGRNEQFF.

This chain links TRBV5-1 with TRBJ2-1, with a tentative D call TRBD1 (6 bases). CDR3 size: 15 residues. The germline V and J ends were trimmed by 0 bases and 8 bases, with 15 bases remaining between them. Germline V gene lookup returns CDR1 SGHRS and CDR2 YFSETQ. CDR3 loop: CASSLVYRERDEQFF. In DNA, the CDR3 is TGCGCCAGCAGCTTGGTATACAGGGAACGGGATGAGCAGTTCTTC.

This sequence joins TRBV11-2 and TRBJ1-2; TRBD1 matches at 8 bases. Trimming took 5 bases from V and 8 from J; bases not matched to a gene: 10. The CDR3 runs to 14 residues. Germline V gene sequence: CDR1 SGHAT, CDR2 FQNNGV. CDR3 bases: TGTGCCAGCAGCCCAGACAGGGGAGCGGGCGGCTACACCTTC. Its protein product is CASSPDRGAGGYTF.

The CDR3 is CASSLNDGTSGTYEQYF. In nucleotides, the CDR3 is TGTGCCAGCAGCTTAAACGATGGGACTAGCGGAACCTACGAGCAGTACTTC. J is TRBJ2-7 and V is TRBV7-3; 11 bases are a match to TRBD2. This CDR3 has 17 amino acids. The germline V gene has CDR1 SGHTA and CDR2 FQGTGA. Trimming cost V 1 base and J 2 bases; bases outside gene matches: 7.

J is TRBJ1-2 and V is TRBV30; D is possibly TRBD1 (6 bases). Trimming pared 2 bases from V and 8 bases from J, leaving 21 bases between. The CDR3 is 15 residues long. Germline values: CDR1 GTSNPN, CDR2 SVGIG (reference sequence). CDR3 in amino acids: CAWSHLTGTLFGYTF. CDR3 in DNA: TGTGCCTGGAGTCATCTAACAGGGACCCTATTCGGCTACACCTTC.

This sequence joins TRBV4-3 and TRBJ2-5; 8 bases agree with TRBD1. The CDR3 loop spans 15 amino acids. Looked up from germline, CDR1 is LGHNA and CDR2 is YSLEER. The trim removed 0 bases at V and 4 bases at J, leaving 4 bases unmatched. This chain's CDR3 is CASSQDFGQGETQYF. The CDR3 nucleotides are TGCGCCAGCAGCCAAGATTTTGGACAGGGAGAGACCCAGTACTTC.

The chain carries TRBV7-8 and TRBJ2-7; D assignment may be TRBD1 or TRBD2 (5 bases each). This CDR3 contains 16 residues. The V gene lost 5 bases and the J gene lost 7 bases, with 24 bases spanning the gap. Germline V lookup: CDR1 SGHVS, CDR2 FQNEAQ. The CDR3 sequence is CASSGPGTATSVEQYF. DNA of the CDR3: TGTGCCAGCAGCGGACCCGGGACCGCTACGTCCGTTGAGCAGTACTTC.

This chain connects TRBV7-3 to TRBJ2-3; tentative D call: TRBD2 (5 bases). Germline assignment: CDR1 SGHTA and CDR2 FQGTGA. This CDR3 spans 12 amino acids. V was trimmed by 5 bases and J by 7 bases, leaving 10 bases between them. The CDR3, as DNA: TGTGCCAGCAGCGACGGGGTTAATACGCAGTATTTT. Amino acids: CASSDGVNTQYF.

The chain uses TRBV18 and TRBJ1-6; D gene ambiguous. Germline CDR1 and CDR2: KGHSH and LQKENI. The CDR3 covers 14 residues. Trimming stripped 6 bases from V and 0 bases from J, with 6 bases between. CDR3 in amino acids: CASSSVSYNSPLHF. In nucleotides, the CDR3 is TGTGCCAGCTCCTCTGTCTCCTATAATTCACCCCTCCACTTT.

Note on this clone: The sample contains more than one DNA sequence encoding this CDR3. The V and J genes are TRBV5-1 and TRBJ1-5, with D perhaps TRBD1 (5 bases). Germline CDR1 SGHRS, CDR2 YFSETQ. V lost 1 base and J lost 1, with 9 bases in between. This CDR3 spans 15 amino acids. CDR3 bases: TGCGCCAGCAGCTTGACTGGGGGAAGCAATCAGCCCCAGCATTTT. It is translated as CASSLTGGSNQPQHF.

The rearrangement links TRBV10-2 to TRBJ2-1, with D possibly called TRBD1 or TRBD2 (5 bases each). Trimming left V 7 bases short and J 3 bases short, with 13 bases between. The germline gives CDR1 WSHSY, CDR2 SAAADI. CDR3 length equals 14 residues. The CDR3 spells CASTPLGDYNEQFF. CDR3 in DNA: TGCGCCAGCACCCCACTAGGGGACTACAATGAGCAGTTCTTC.

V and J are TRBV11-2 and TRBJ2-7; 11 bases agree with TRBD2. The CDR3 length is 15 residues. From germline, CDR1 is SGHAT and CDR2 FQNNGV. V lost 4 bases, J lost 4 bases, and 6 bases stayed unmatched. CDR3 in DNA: TGTGCCAGCAGCTGGGGGACTAGCGGATATTACGAGCAGTACTTC. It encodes CASSWGTSGYYEQYF.

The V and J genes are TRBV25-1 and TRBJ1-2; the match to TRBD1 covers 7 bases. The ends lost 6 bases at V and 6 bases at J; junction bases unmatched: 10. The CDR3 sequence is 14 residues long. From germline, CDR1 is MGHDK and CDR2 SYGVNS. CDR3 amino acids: CASSPPDRDHGYTF. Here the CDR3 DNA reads TGTGCCAGCAGCCCCCCCGACAGGGACCATGGCTACACCTTC.

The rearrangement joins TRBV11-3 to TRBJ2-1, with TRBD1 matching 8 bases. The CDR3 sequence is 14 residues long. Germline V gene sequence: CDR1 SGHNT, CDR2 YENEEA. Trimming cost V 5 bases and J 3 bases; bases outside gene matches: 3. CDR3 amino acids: CASSRQGNYNEQFF. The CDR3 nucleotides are TGTGCCAGCAGCCGACAGGGGAACTACAATGAGCAGTTCTTC.

The CDR3 protein is CASSRISSSREQYF. The CDR3 bases are TGCGCCAGCAGTCGGATTTCGTCAAGCCGCGAGCAGTACTTC. The chain has TRBV5-1 and TRBJ2-7; no clear D. Per the germline V gene, CDR1 is SGHRS and CDR2 is YFSETQ. This CDR3 contains 14 residues. Trimming cost V 5 bases and J 6 bases, with 18 bases left between them.

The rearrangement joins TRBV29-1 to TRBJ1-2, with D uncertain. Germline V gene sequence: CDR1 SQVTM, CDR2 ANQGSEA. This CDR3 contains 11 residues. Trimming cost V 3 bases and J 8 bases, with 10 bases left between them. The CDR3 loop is CSVEALVGYTF. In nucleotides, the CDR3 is TGCAGCGTTGAGGCTTTGGTAGGCTACACCTTC.

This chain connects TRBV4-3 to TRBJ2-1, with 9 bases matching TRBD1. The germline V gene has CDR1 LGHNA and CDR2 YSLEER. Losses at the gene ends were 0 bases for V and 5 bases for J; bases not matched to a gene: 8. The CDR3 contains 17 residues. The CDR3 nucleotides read TGCGCCAGCAGCCAAGAGAACGCGGGACAGGGTCACAATGAGCAGTTCTTC. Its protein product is CASSQENAGQGHNEQFF.

The CDR3 protein is CASSERTGDVYGYTF. CDR3 in DNA: TGTGCCAGCAGCGAAAGGACAGGGGATGTCTATGGCTACACCTTC. The chain is built from TRBV5-4 and TRBJ1-2; 9 bases match TRBD1. The V and J ends lost 4 bases and 4 bases, in that order; junction bases with no gene match: 8. This CDR3 spans 15 amino acids. The germline CDR1 and CDR2 sequences are SGHNT and YYREEE (reference sequence). The full variable domain, its missing parts supplied by reference TRBV5-4 and TRBJ1-2, is ETGVTQSPTHLIKTRGQQVTLRCSSQSGHNTVSWYQQALGQGPQFIFQYYREEENGRGNFPPRFSGLQFPNYSSELNVNALELDDSALYLCASSERTGDVYGYTFGSGTRLTVV.

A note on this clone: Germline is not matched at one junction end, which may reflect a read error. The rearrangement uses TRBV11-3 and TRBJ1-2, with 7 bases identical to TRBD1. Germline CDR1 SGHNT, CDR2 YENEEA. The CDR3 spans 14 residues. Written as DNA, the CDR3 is TGTGCCAGCACCTTACCGGGGACAGCCGATGGCTACACCTTC. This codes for CASTLPGTADGYTF.

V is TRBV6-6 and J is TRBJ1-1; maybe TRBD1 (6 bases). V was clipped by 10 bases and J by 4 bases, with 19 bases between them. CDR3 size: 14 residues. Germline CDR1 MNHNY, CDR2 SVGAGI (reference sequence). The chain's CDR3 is CATLLGGAATEAFF. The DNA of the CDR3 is TGTGCCACCCTATTGGGGGGCGCGGCCACTGAAGCTTTCTTT.